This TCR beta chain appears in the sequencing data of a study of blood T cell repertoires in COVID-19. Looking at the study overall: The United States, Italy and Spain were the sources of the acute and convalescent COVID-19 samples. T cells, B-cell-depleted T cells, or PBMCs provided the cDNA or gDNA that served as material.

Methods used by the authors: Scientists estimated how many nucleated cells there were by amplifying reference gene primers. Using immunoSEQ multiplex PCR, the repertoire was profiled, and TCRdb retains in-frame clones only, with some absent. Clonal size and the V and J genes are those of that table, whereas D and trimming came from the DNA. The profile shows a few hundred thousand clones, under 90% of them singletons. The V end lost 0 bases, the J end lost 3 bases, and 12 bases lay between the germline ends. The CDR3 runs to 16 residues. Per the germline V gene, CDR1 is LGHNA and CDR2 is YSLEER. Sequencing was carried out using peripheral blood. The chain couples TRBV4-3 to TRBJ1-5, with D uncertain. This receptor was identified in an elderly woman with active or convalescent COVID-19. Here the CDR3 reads CASSQDKWPNNQPQHF. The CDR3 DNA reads TGCGCCAGCAGCCAAGATAAATGGCCGAACAATCAGCCCCAGCATTTT.